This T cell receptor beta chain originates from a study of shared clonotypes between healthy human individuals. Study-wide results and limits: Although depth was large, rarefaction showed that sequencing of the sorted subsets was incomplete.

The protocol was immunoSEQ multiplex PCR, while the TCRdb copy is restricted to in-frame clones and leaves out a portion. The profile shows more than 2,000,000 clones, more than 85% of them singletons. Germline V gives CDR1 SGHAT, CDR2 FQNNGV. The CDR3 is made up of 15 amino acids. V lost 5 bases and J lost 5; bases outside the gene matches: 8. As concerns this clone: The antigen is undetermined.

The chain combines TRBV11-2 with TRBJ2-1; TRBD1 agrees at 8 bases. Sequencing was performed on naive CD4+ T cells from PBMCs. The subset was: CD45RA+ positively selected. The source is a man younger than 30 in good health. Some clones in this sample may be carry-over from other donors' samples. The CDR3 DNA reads TGTGCCAGCAGCCTCGGGACAGGTCAGCACAATGAGCAGTTCTTC. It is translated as CASSLGTGQHNEQFF.